This T cell receptor (beta chain) emerged from a study of brain T cells in children with intractable seizures (dated by TCRdb to 2020 to 2023). Study-level background: As a first screen for immune gene transcripts, resected brain tissue from approximately 50 pediatric epilepsy surgery cases was run on a NanoString immunology panel. Of the roughly 12 selected surgery cases, pre-surgery blood was also sequenced for eight, so four had brain tissue only. Beyond this particular receptor, the publication reports: Because sequencing depth differed between pre- and post-surgery blood, the absence of clones from the pre-surgery sample may reflect undersampling. The patients' HCMV serostatus was not known, and viral specificity was inferred solely from CDR3 sequence similarity.

The V and J ends are trimmed by 0 bases and 1 base, leaving 9 bases between them. Including cysteine and phenylalanine, the CDR3 has 15 amino acids. The retained sequence is limited to the CDR3, 45 bases, with the frame set at the first base. The germline V gene (reference sequence) gives CDR1 as SSHAT and CDR2 as FNYEAQ. With respect to this clone: Its target antigen remains unknown. No base qualities exist here, and no much larger clone lies one base off it.

The time point label corresponds to: resected brain tissue, or blood drawn just prior to surgery. The surgery cases with the highest brain T cell transcript signatures were chosen for TCR beta chain sequencing of brain tissue, and also of blood when blood was available. Before surgery, patients had received at least one anti-epileptic drug. The TCR-sequenced patients were children whose drug-resistant epilepsy was caused by tuberous sclerosis complex, focal cortical dysplasia, Rasmussen encephalitis or hemimegalencephaly. Blood samples were drawn just before the epilepsy surgery. The Monarch genomic DNA purification kit was used to extract bulk genomic DNA from unsorted brain tissue and from whole blood. The immunoSEQ assay was applied to genomic DNA to generate the TCR beta chain sequences. The paper's processing steps were these. CDR3 sequences that did not begin with the conserved framework cysteine at position 104 were removed by hand. To get clonality, the normalized Shannon's Diversity Index was subtracted from one, giving values from 0 (maximal diversity) to 1 (oligoclonal). Chi-squared comparison-of-proportions tests assessed whether the same CDR3 differed in frequency between samples, such as brain versus blood. Public clonotypes were found through immuneACCESS searches, while the VDJdb browser was used to judge similarity to known antiviral clonotypes. Entries here come from immuneACCESS through TCRdb and include only in-frame sequences with V and J called. Some clones fail to appear in such tables; in the studies checked, an unresolved V gene covers under half of the shortfall, and the cause of the remainder is unknown. V and J calls and clone size are those listed in that table; D and trimming were worked out from the DNA. Present in this sample are roughly 110,000 clones, 90% to 95% of which were seen just once. The biggest ten clones account for around 4.1% of the sample.

The chain employs TRBV7-7 and TRBJ1-1, and TRBD1 may be the D gene, going by 6 matching bases. The sequenced sample was peripheral blood, obtained at surgery. The sequence came from a boy in the first two years of life with hemimegalencephaly and intractable seizures. The CDR3 reads as follows: CASSLAGHANTEAFF. In nucleotides, the sequence is TGTGCCAGCAGCTTAGCGGGACATGCGAACACTGAAGCTTTCTTT.